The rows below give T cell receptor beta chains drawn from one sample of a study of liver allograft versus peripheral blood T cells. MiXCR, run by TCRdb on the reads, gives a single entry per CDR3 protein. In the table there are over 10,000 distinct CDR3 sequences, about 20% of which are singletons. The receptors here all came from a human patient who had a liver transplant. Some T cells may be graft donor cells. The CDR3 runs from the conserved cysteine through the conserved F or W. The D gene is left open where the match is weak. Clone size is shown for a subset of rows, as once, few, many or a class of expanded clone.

CDR3: CASSDPGQGVGANQPQHF; DNA: TGTGCCAGCAGTGACCCGGGACAGGGGGTGGGGGCCAATCAGCCCCAGCATTTT; V: TRBV6-6; size: medium-sized; J: TRBJ1-5; D: TRBD1; length: 18
CDR3: CSVELAANEQFF; DNA: TGCAGCGTTGAACTAGCGGCGAATGAGCAGTTCTTC; V: TRBV29-1; size: many; J: TRBJ2-1; D: TRBD2; length: 12
CDR3: CASSPGTAIYEQYF; DNA: TGTGCCAGCAGTCCCGGGACAGCTATCTACGAGCAGTACTTC; V: TRBV28; size: few; J: TRBJ2-7; D: TRBD1; length: 14
CDR3: CSVVGLGGKGDTDTQYF; DNA: TGCAGCGTTGTGGGGCTGGGAGGAAAGGGGGACACAGATACGCAGTATTTT; V: TRBV29-1; size: NA; J: TRBJ2-3; D: NA; length: 17
CDR3: CASSQLPRSGLFF; DNA: TGTGCCAGCAGCCAACTCCCGAGAAGTGGGCTGTTTTTT; V: TRBV14; size: many; J: TRBJ2-2; D: NA; length: 13
CDR3: CAISARQDGGTEAFF; DNA: TGTGCCATCAGTGCCAGACAGGACGGTGGCACTGAAGCTTTCTTT; V: TRBV10-3; size: medium-sized; J: TRBJ1-1; D: NA; length: 15
CDR3: CASSLIGQNTGELFF; DNA: TGTGCCAGCAGCTTAATTGGACAGAACACCGGGGAGCTGTTTTTT; V: TRBV7-9; size: NA; J: TRBJ2-2; D: NA; length: 15
CDR3: CASAEFAIAAYNEQFF; DNA: TGCGCCTCAGCCGAGTTTGCGATTGCTGCCTACAATGAGCAGTTCTTC; V: TRBV10-3; size: NA; J: TRBJ2-1; D: NA; length: 16
CDR3: CASSLPTGGGNTIYF; DNA: TGTGCCAGCAGTTTGCCCACAGGGGGCGGAAACACCATATATTTT; V: TRBV28; size: many; J: TRBJ1-3; D: TRBD1; length: 15
CDR3: CASSPPGVETQYF; DNA: TGTGCCAGCAGCCCCCCGGGTGTAGAGACCCAGTACTTC; V: TRBV7-9; size: NA; J: TRBJ2-5; D: NA; length: 13
CDR3: CASSLLAQETQYF; DNA: TGTGCCAGCAGTCTACTAGCCCAAGAGACCCAGTACTTC; V: TRBV7-9; size: many; J: TRBJ2-5; D: NA; length: 13
CDR3: CASSLEFGYNSPLHF; DNA: TGTGCCAGCAGCTTGGAGTTTGGGTATAATTCACCCCTCCACTTT; V: TRBV5-4; size: many; J: TRBJ1-6; D: NA; length: 15
CDR3: CSARKTSGRTDTQYF; DNA: TGCAGTGCTAGAAAGACTAGCGGGAGAACAGATACGCAGTATTTT; V: TRBV20-1; size: NA; J: TRBJ2-3; D: TRBD2; length: 15
CDR3: CASSYLGQVEGAWGYTF; DNA: TGTGCCAGCAGTTACCTGGGACAGGTTGAGGGGGCTTGGGGCTACACCTTC; V: TRBV6-5; size: few; J: TRBJ1-2; D: TRBD1; length: 17
CDR3: CASSSWDRMNTEAFF; DNA: TGTGCCAGCAGTTCCTGGGACAGAATGAACACTGAAGCTTTCTTT; V: TRBV6-5; size: medium-sized; J: TRBJ1-1; D: TRBD1; length: 15
CDR3: CASRRAGGGTDTQYF; DNA: TGTGCCAGCAGAAGAGCGGGAGGGGGCACAGATACGCAGTATTTT; V: TRBV6-6; size: many; J: TRBJ2-3; D: TRBD2; length: 15
CDR3: CASSYLKGVGNTEAFF; DNA: TGTGCCAGCAGTTACTTGAAAGGGGTGGGTAACACTGAAGCTTTCTTT; V: TRBV6-5; size: medium-sized; J: TRBJ1-1; D: NA; length: 16
CDR3: CASSSQYQPQHF; DNA: TGTGCCAGCAGTTCTCAGTACCAGCCCCAGCATTTT; V: TRBV12-3/TRBV12-4; size: few; J: TRBJ1-5; D: NA; length: 12
CDR3: CSARDRDRDRQILNTEAFF; DNA: TGCAGTGCTAGAGATAGGGACAGGGACCGCCAGATTTTGAACACTGAAGCTTTCTTT; V: TRBV20-1; size: few; J: TRBJ1-1; D: TRBD1; length: 19
CDR3: CATGLKARANEKLFF; DNA: TGTGCCACCGGATTAAAGGCTAGGGCTAATGAAAAACTGTTTTTT; V: TRBV15; size: medium-sized; J: TRBJ1-4; D: NA; length: 15
CDR3: CASRTSTGRSGNTIYF; DNA: TGTGCCAGCAGGACCTCGACCGGGAGGTCTGGAAACACCATATATTTT; V: TRBV28; size: NA; J: TRBJ1-3; D: NA; length: 16
CDR3: CSARDMGESYNEQFF; DNA: TGCAGTGCTAGAGATATGGGGGAGTCCTACAATGAGCAGTTCTTC; V: TRBV20-1; size: few; J: TRBJ2-1; D: NA; length: 15
CDR3: CAISVHRGHDTGELFF; DNA: TGTGCCATCAGTGTTCACAGGGGGCACGACACCGGGGAGCTGTTTTTT; V: TRBV10-3; size: medium-sized; J: TRBJ2-2; D: TRBD1; length: 16
CDR3: CASSADINYGYTF; DNA: TGTGCCAGCAGCGCGGACATTAACTATGGCTACACCTTC; V: TRBV9; size: NA; J: TRBJ1-2; D: NA; length: 13
CDR3: CASSLASDQPQHF; DNA: TGTGCCAGCAGTTTAGCCTCAGATCAGCCCCAGCATTTT; V: TRBV12-3/TRBV12-4; size: once; J: TRBJ1-5; D: NA; length: 13
CDR3: CASSLTLSGRAANEQFF; DNA: TGTGCCAGCAGCTTAACGTTGAGCGGGAGGGCGGCGAATGAGCAGTTCTTC; V: TRBV7-3; size: many; J: TRBJ2-1; D: TRBD2; length: 17
CDR3: CAAGGVQGNQPQHF; DNA: TGTGCCGCTGGGGGGGTGCAGGGCAATCAGCCCCAGCATTTT; V: TRBV19; size: many; J: TRBJ1-5; D: NA; length: 14
CDR3: CASSPRVLGELFF; DNA: TGTGCCAGCAGCCCCAGGGTTCTCGGGGAGCTGTTTTTT; V: TRBV7-9; size: many; J: TRBJ2-2; D: NA; length: 13
CDR3: CASRGTGGTEAFF; DNA: TGTGCCAGCAGAGGGACAGGGGGCACTGAAGCTTTCTTT; V: TRBV12-3/TRBV12-4; size: few; J: TRBJ1-1; D: TRBD1; length: 13
CDR3: CALETKMNTEAFF; DNA: TGTGCCTTGGAGACAAAGATGAACACTGAAGCTTTCTTT; V: TRBV30; size: many; J: TRBJ1-1; D: NA; length: 13
CDR3: CASTYRVEGGQPQHF; DNA: TGTGCCAGCACCTACAGGGTTGAAGGCGGTCAGCCCCAGCATTTT; V: TRBV28; size: many; J: TRBJ1-5; D: NA; length: 15
CDR3: CASSLVAAGYTF; DNA: TGTGCCAGCAGCCTGGTCGCAGCCGGCTACACCTTC; V: TRBV5-6; size: many; J: TRBJ1-2; D: NA; length: 12
CDR3: CASSVGRTEAFF; DNA: TGTGCCAGCAGTGTAGGGAGGACTGAAGCTTTCTTT; V: TRBV6-1; size: medium-sized; J: TRBJ1-1; D: NA; length: 12
CDR3: CASSLDRNSPLHF; DNA: TGTGCCAGCAGCTTAGATCGGAATTCACCCCTCCACTTT; V: TRBV11-2; size: many; J: TRBJ1-6; D: NA; length: 13
CDR3: CASRPPKRDTDTQYF; DNA: TGTGCCAGCAGGCCCCCAAAGCGGGACACAGATACGCAGTATTTT; V: TRBV6-2/TRBV6-3; size: medium-sized; J: TRBJ2-3; D: TRBD2; length: 15
CDR3: CSAGDRGRYTEAFF; DNA: TGCAGTGCTGGGGACAGGGGTCGGTACACTGAAGCTTTCTTT; V: TRBV20-1; size: few; J: TRBJ1-1; D: TRBD1; length: 14
CDR3: CASSLDAAGNTIYF; DNA: TGTGCCAGCAGCTTAGATGCGGCTGGAAACACCATATATTTT; V: TRBV5-4; size: few; J: TRBJ1-3; D: NA; length: 14
CDR3: CATTPGTGYLEKLFF; DNA: TGTGCCACAACCCCCGGGACAGGGTATCTCGAAAAACTGTTTTTT; V: TRBV30; size: many; J: TRBJ1-4; D: TRBD1; length: 15
CDR3: CASSEAAINQPQHF; DNA: TGTGCCAGCAGTGAAGCAGCTATCAATCAGCCCCAGCATTTT; V: TRBV2; size: NA; J: TRBJ1-5; D: NA; length: 14
CDR3: CASSLGYQPQHF; DNA: TGTGCCAGCAGTTTGGGGTATCAGCCCCAGCATTTT; V: TRBV12-3/TRBV12-4; size: NA; J: TRBJ1-5; D: NA; length: 12
CDR3: CASRMGPLAKNIQYF; DNA: TGTGCCAGCAGAATGGGACCGCTAGCCAAAAACATTCAGTACTTC; V: TRBV28; size: NA; J: TRBJ2-4; D: NA; length: 15
CDR3: CASSLGSLAGLSYNEQFF; DNA: TGTGCCAGCAGTTTGGGCTCTTTAGCGGGGTTATCCTACAATGAGCAGTTCTTC; V: TRBV12-3/TRBV12-4; size: NA; J: TRBJ2-1; D: TRBD2; length: 18
CDR3: CASSLIVQYYGYTF; DNA: TGTGCCAGCAGTTTAATAGTACAGTACTATGGCTACACCTTC; V: TRBV28; size: NA; J: TRBJ1-2; D: NA; length: 14
CDR3: CASLDRAHNSPLHF; DNA: TGTGCCAGTCTCGACAGGGCGCATAATTCACCCCTCCACTTT; V: TRBV19; size: many; J: TRBJ1-6; D: TRBD1; length: 14
CDR3: CASSVGTHEQYF; DNA: TGTGCCAGTTCCGTAGGGACCCACGAGCAGTACTTC; V: TRBV12-3/TRBV12-4; size: NA; J: TRBJ2-7; D: NA; length: 12
CDR3: CAGARGIDYGYTF; DNA: TGTGCCGGCGCCAGGGGTATCGACTATGGCTACACCTTC; V: TRBV2; size: NA; J: TRBJ1-2; D: NA; length: 13
CDR3: CASSLERGVYEQYF; DNA: TGTGCCAGCAGTCTAGAGCGGGGGGTCTACGAGCAGTACTTC; V: TRBV6-2/TRBV6-3; size: few; J: TRBJ2-7; D: TRBD2; length: 14
CDR3: CASSLTGTQETQYF; DNA: TGTGCCAGCAGCTTAACGGGGACCCAAGAGACCCAGTACTTC; V: TRBV7-3; size: few; J: TRBJ2-5; D: NA; length: 14
CDR3: CASSIPDVAEAFF; DNA: TGTGCCAGCAGTATCCCGGACGTGGCTGAAGCTTTCTTT; V: TRBV28; size: NA; J: TRBJ1-1; D: NA; length: 13